The sequence of this T cell receptor (beta chain) was determined in a study of blood T cell repertoires in COVID-19. Study-wide background: Researchers got acute and convalescent COVID-19 samples from the United States, Italy and Spain.

Profiling relied on immunoSEQ multiplex PCR, and the TCRdb table lists in-frame clones only, not all of them. The table lists 300,000 to 450,000 clones, around 85% of them singletons. V gave up 5 bases and J gave up 5 bases; unmatched junction bases: 7. In germline, CDR1 is MNHEY, CDR2 SVGAGI. The CDR3 is 14 amino acids. The sequence was collected from a woman aged 18-29 years with acute or convalescent COVID-19. V usage is TRBV6-5 and J usage is TRBJ1-2, with 8 bases aligning to TRBD1. The sequenced material came from peripheral blood. CDR3: CASSRRDRIYGYTF. CDR3 in DNA: TGTGCCAGCAGTCGCCGGGACAGGATATATGGCTACACCTTC.